This is a list of T cell receptor beta chains from one sample in a study of CD8 T cells in Susac syndrome. TCRdb independently ran MiXCR on the immunoSEQ multiplex PCR reads; one entry per CDR3 protein. The table includes 160,000 or so distinct CDR3 sequences, approximately 96% detected once. Sequenced: CD8+ T cells from PBMCs. The receptors come from a human donor with multiple sclerosis. Both conserved end residues are trimmed from each CDR3.

v_call,j_call,cdr3_aa
TRBV7-8,TRBJ1-1,ASSLNRGNTEAF
TRBV20-1,TRBJ1-6,SARGRAIRNSPLH
TRBV7-9,TRBJ1-5,ASSSGTRTFVSHQPQH
TRBV7-9,TRBJ1-5,ASSPHGEDQPQH
TRBV3-1,TRBJ2-7,ASSQGTSGAYEQY
TRBV2,TRBJ1-5,ASSDWGGSNQPQH
TRBV19,TRBJ2-7,ASSINPTYEQY
TRBV7-6,TRBJ2-7,ASSIRDPEQY
TRBV2,TRBJ1-5,ASRGGQIHNQPQH
TRBV9,TRBJ2-1,ASSVRDRYNEQF
TRBV20-1,TRBJ2-1,SGGGNYNEQF
TRBV5-1,TRBJ2-7,ASSLILTPYEQY
TRBV19,TRBJ2-1,ASKSSNIHNEQF
TRBV29-1,TRBJ2-7,SVVLRDSSYEQY
TRBV7-9,TRBJ2-7,ASSPSRGPFEQY
TRBV6-5,TRBJ2-2,ASSYSTGEVTGELF
TRBV28,TRBJ2-3,ASSLRGQHTDTQY
TRBV3-1,TRBJ2-1,ASSSDGSGGPFTNEQF
TRBV14,TRBJ1-1,ASSQGGSEAF
TRBV15,TRBJ2-7,ATSRDRTGVYEQY
TRBV30,TRBJ2-2,AWSESLDTGELF
TRBV29-1,TRBJ2-4,SVKTGWEKYSPKNIQY
TRBV20-1,TRBJ2-7,SAMPDYRYEQY
TRBV9,TRBJ1-1,ASSGWEGNTEAF
TRBV27,TRBJ2-5,ASSTTSRRIQETQY
TRBV19,TRBJ2-3,ASSPTLAGTLTDTQY
TRBV5-6,TRBJ1-5,ASSLKNQPQH
TRBV7-9,TRBJ2-3,ASTLGDTDTQY
TRBV20-1,TRBJ1-2,SAPQNRANYGYT
TRBV7-9,TRBJ1-5,ASSLGTGGGNQPQH
TRBV30,TRBJ2-3,AWNLAGRTDTQY
TRBV30,TRBJ2-2,AWSVPQGSGGPPNTGELF
TRBV7-9,TRBJ2-3,ASSNGAGGSTDTQY
TRBV30,TRBJ1-1,AWSGAWNTEAF
TRBV15,TRBJ2-3,ATGGSRTDTQY
TRBV19,TRBJ2-7,ASSMTGGTYEQY
TRBV5-6,TRBJ1-5,ASSELGEPQH
TRBV9,TRBJ2-7,ASSVTGGEQY
TRBV12-3/TRBV12-4,TRBJ1-2,ASILWESGYGYT
TRBV19,TRBJ1-2,ARAGQIYGYT
TRBV20-1,TRBJ2-1,SARDGGWARNEQF
TRBV27,TRBJ2-3,ASSFVAASTDTQY
TRBV4-1,TRBJ2-5,ASSRGPSRETQY
TRBV2,TRBJ2-7,ASGQASSYEQY
TRBV30,TRBJ1-2,AWSVTGGYGYT
TRBV30,TRBJ2-6,AWSGEPSGANVLT
TRBV9,TRBJ2-3,ASSVGGDRDTQY